The subject of this entry is one T cell receptor beta chain. The sample is drawn from a study of CD8 T cells in Susac syndrome. Random hexamers were used to reverse transcribe an amount of roughly 0.5 to 1 ug RNA. Using its own MiXCR run on the immunoSEQ multiplex PCR reads, TCRdb lists one record per CDR3 protein. The table includes 130,000 or so distinct CDR3 sequences, roughly 95% detected once. Between the trimmed V and J ends, which lost 8 bases and 0 bases, there was a span of 5 bases. The CDR3 is made up of 12 amino acids. CDR1 and CDR2 from the germline V gene are SNHLY and FYNNEI. The source is a human donor with Susac syndrome. This rearrangement joins TRBV2 to TRBJ2-4, with D uncertain. Sequenced input: CD4+ T cells from PBMCs. The CDR3 is CASLLAKNIQYF. CDR3 nucleotide sequence: TGTGCCAGCTTATTAGCCAAAAACATTCAGTACTTC.